The present entry profiles one TCR beta chain with its context. The CDR3 runs 12 residues. Trimming stripped 2 bases from V and 7 bases from J, with 9 bases between. Germline CDR1 is SGHDT and CDR2 is YYEEEE. Primers used in a second PCR of roughly 6 to 12 cycles were a sample-barcoded 5' primer and a J-beta primer mix. TCRdb analysed the 5' RACE reads with MiXCR anew, one entry per CDR3 protein. The table has about 1.4 million distinct CDR3 sequences, approximately 59% seen once; the top ten hold over 6.5%. The record originates from a study of blood T cells in healthy people across ages. The clonotype originates from a man between 18 and 35 years old in good health. The sequenced sample consisted of blood. The rearrangement links TRBV5-6 to TRBJ1-1; no reliable D call. For the CDR3, the DNA is TGTGCCAGCAGCTTAGAAGGCGATGAAGCTTTCTTT. It encodes CASSLEGDEAFF. The whole variable domain, filled in from reference TRBV5-6 and TRBJ1-1, reads DAGVTQSPTHLIKTRGQQVTLRCSPKSGHDTVSWYQQALGQGPQFIFQYYEEEERQRGNFPDRFSGHQFPNYSSELNVNALLLGDSALYLCASSLEGDEAFFGQGTRLTVV.